This TCR beta chain came from a study of shared clonotypes between healthy human individuals. Notes on the study in general: Naive subsets usually exceeded memory subsets in estimated richness.

Germline CDR1 reads SGHTS; CDR2 reads YDEGEE. V dropped 2 bases and J dropped 4; count of bases not matched to a gene: 2. This CDR3 is 14 amino acids long. TCRdb keeps only in-frame clones here, not all; method: immunoSEQ multiplex PCR. This sample has 2 million to 2.5 million clones, with around 93% found just once. A word on this clone: Its specificity is not known.

CD45RO-negative CD8 cells positively selected for CCR7 made up the naive population, which excluded terminally differentiated effector memory CD45RA+ cells. The sequence was collected from a man between 18 and 35 years old in good health. Some clones in this sample may be carry-over from other donors' samples. Specimen: naive CD8+ T cells from PBMCs. This chain joins TRBV5-8 and TRBJ2-5; 10 bases line up with TRBD1. The CDR3 bases are TGTGCCAGCAGCTTTGGACAGGGGGTAGAGACCCAGTACTTC. Translated: CASSFGQGVETQYF. The whole variable domain, remainder taken from reference TRBV5-8 and TRBJ2-5, is EAGVTQSPTHLIKTRGQQATLRCSPISGHTSVYWYQQALGLGLQFLLWYDEGEERNRGNFPPRFSGRQFPNYSSELNVNALELEDSALYLCASSFGQGVETQYFGPGTRLLVL.